This T cell receptor beta chain stems from a study of OX40 agonist ivuxolimab in advanced cancers. The wider study: Averaging roughly 60 years in age, with a range of about 20 to 90, the cohort was more than 75% male.

Using immunoSEQ multiplex PCR, the repertoire was profiled, and TCRdb retains in-frame clones only, with some absent. In the table there are 82,000 or so clones, 80% to 95% of which are singletons. V lost 0 bases, J lost 7 bases, and 9 bases lay in between. The CDR3 has 13 amino acids. Per germline, CDR1 KGHSH and CDR2 LQKENI. The rearrangement links TRBV18 to TRBJ1-1; D is unresolved. Specimen: CD4+ or CD8+ T cells sorted from blood, collected in a trial of the OX40 agonist ivuxolimab. This clonotype was sampled from an adult with an advanced solid tumor such as melanoma, head and neck, liver or kidney cancer. The CDR3 region is CASSPPTGNEAFF. CDR3 nucleotides: TGTGCCAGCTCACCACCCACCGGGAATGAAGCTTTCTTT.